Shown below are 32 T cell receptor beta chains from a single sample sequenced in a study of shared clonotypes between healthy human individuals. Profiling relied on immunoSEQ multiplex PCR, and the TCRdb table lists in-frame clones only, not all of them. The data contain millions of clones, just over 90% of them singletons. Sequenced input: naive CD4+ T cells from PBMCs. Regarding subset: CD45RA+ positively selected. The receptors derive from a man in his late teens or twenties in good health. Some clones in this sample may be carry-over from other donors' samples.

Comments on this clone: Other DNA sequences in this sample translate to the same CDR3. This chain links TRBV30 with TRBJ1-3, with D unresolved. Trimming removed 2 bases from V and 4 bases from J, with 3 bases in between. In germline, CDR1 is GTSNPN, CDR2 SVGIG (reference sequence). The CDR3 length is 11 residues. The CDR3: CAWSPGNTIYF. CDR3 nucleotide sequence: TGTGCCTGGAGTCCCGGAAACACCATATATTTT. Filled out from reference TRBV30 and TRBJ1-3, the complete variable domain reads SQTIHQWPATLVQPVGSPLSLECTVEGTSNPNLYWYRQAAGRGLQLLFYSVGIGQISSEVPQNLSASRPQDRQFILSSKKLLLSDSGFYLCAWSPGNTIYFGEGSWLTVV.

Note on this clone: In the same sample, other DNA sequences code for this CDR3. The chain couples TRBV7-2 to TRBJ2-7; no definite D call. Germline V CDR1 and CDR2: SGHTA, FQGNSA. Trimming stripped 0 bases from V and 0 bases from J, with 3 bases between. The CDR3 length is 13 residues. DNA of the CDR3: TGTGCCAGCAGCTTAGCAAACTCCTACGAGCAGTACTTC. It encodes CASSLANSYEQYF.

The CDR3 protein is CASSRGGQSYGYTF. DNA for the CDR3: TGTGCCAGCAGCCGCGGGGGACAGAGCTATGGCTACACCTTC. This chain connects TRBV11-2 to TRBJ1-2, with 7 bases lining up with TRBD1. Germline CDR1 SGHAT, CDR2 FQNNGV. The V gene end was trimmed by 5 bases and the J gene end by 4 bases; junction bases not matched to a gene: 7. This CDR3 region has 14 residues.

V usage is TRBV6-6 and J usage is TRBJ1-3; no clear D gene. Looked up from germline, CDR1 is MNHNY and CDR2 is SVGAGI (reference sequence). This CDR3 is built from 13 residues. V was shortened by 6 bases and J by 5 bases, with 11 bases between the two germline ends. CDR3 DNA: TGTGCCAGCAGAAAGGGTGAAAGAAACACCATATATTTT. It encodes CASRKGERNTIYF.

The chain uses TRBV2 and TRBJ1-4, with 7 bases lining up with TRBD1. The germline V gene encodes CDR1 SNHLY and CDR2 FYNNEI. Trimming cost V 6 bases and J 7 bases; bases outside gene matches: 8. The CDR3 is 14 amino acids. CDR3: CASRATGNPEKLFF. The CDR3 coding sequence is TGTGCCAGCAGGGCGACAGGGAATCCTGAAAAACTGTTTTTT. The full variable domain, completed using reference TRBV2 and TRBJ1-4, is EPEVTQTPSHQVTQMGQEVILRCVPISNHLYFYWYRQILGQKVEFLVSFYNNEISEKSEIFDDQFSVERPDGSNFTLKIRSTKLEDSAMYFCASRATGNPEKLFFGSGTQLSVL.

The chain combines TRBV5-1 with TRBJ2-1, with 10 nucleotides matching TRBD2. The CDR3 has 17 residues. With V trimmed by 0 bases and J by 4 bases, 7 bases remained unmatched. The germline gives CDR1 SGHRS, CDR2 YFSETQ. CDR3: CASSLGLASGGYNEQFF. The CDR3 coding sequence is TGCGCCAGCAGCTTGGGTTTGGCTAGCGGGGGTTACAATGAGCAGTTCTTC.

In this sample, this clone turned up once. The rearrangement joins TRBV2 to TRBJ2-1; TRBD2 matches 9 bases. Trimming at V came to 6 bases and at J to 4 bases, leaving 7 bases not matched to a gene. The CDR3 consists of 15 residues. Germline CDR1 reads SNHLY; CDR2 reads FYNNEI. CDR3 region: CASSPGLAQYNEQFF. The CDR3, as DNA: TGTGCCAGCAGCCCGGGACTAGCCCAGTACAATGAGCAGTTCTTC.

J is TRBJ2-7 and V is TRBV6-5, with a tentative D call TRBD2 (6 bases). Trimming took 9 bases from V and 3 from J, leaving 21 bases between them. This CDR3 has 15 amino acids. Germline lookup yields CDR1 MNHEY and CDR2 SVGAGI. In DNA, the CDR3 is TGTGCCAGTGGCAGCGCGAGTGCGGGGAGCTACGAGCAGTACTTC. It yields the protein CASGSASAGSYEQYF.

Details on this clone: This sample also contains other DNA sequences that code for the same CDR3. V and J are TRBV5-1 and TRBJ2-5; D unresolved. Germline CDR1 is SGHRS and CDR2 is YFSETQ. The CDR3 sequence is 13 residues long. V dropped 0 bases and J dropped 3 bases, with 6 bases sitting between them. CDR3 nucleotide sequence: TGCGCCAGCAGCTTGGGCGCTGAAGAGACCCAGTACTTC. Translated, it gives CASSLGAEETQYF.

The chain employs TRBV6-6 and TRBJ1-1, with no clear D. With 7 bases removed from V and 1 base from J, the gap between germline ends came to 4 bases. The CDR3 spans 11 residues. Germline lookup yields CDR1 MNHNY and CDR2 SVGAGI (reference sequence). CDR3 sequence: CASNQNTEAFF. In DNA form, the CDR3 reads TGTGCCAGCAACCAGAACACTGAAGCTTTCTTT.

For this clone: The sample contains more than one DNA sequence encoding this CDR3. The chain recombines TRBV9 with TRBJ2-5, with D tentatively TRBD1 (5 bases). The CDR3 runs to 14 residues. The germline CDR1 and CDR2 sequences are SGDLS and YYNGEE. Trimming removed 0 bases at V and 1 base at J, with 7 bases between. The CDR3 sequence is CASSVDRRQETQYF. The CDR3 bases are TGTGCCAGCAGCGTAGACAGGCGCCAAGAGACCCAGTACTTC.

This chain uses TRBV28 with TRBJ2-3, with TRBD1 identical over 7 bases. V shed 6 bases, J shed 1 base, and the junction held 4 bases outside the gene matches. The CDR3 runs 14 residues. CDR1 is MDHEN, CDR2 SYDVKM, per germline. CDR3 loop: CASRAQGRTDTQYF. CDR3 bases: TGTGCCAGCAGAGCACAGGGGCGCACAGATACGCAGTATTTT.

The genes are TRBV7-8 and TRBJ1-5, with TRBD1 matching over 7 bases. The V gene's germline CDR1 is SGHVS and CDR2 FQNEAQ. The CDR3 loop spans 18 amino acids. Losses at the gene ends were 2 bases for V and 0 bases for J; bases not matched to a gene: 10. The CDR3 DNA sequence: TGTGCCAGCAGCTTACGGCAGGGGGGTCGATATAGCAATCAGCCCCAGCATTTT. It is translated as CASSLRQGGRYSNQPQHF.

Points on this clone: One junction end does not reproduce the germline sequence, and a read error may be involved. The rearrangement uses TRBV5-1 and TRBJ2-7; a possible D gene is TRBD2 (5 bases). CDR3 length: 19 residues. Germline CDR1 reads SGHRS; CDR2 reads YFSETQ. This CDR3 reads CASSLASVGLISTSDEQYF. The CDR3 nucleotides are TGCGCCAGCAGCTTGGCGTCTGTAGGACTCATCTCCACCTCCGACGAGCAGTACTTC.

The chain has TRBV9 and TRBJ1-1; TRBD1 might be the D (5 bases). Germline-derived CDR1 and CDR2 are SGDLS and YYNGEE. The CDR3 spans 15 residues. The V end was cut by 0 bases, the J end by 4 bases, with 13 bases between. CDR3 nucleotides: TGTGCCAGCAGCGTAGCTTCTCTAGGGGTCACTGAAGCTTTCTTT. It is translated as CASSVASLGVTEAFF.

J is TRBJ1-1 and V is TRBV7-9; D gene ambiguous. Trimming shortened V by 2 bases and J by 7 bases, and 11 bases separated the two germline ends. The germline V gene encodes CDR1 SEHNR and CDR2 FQNEAQ (reference sequence). The CDR3 runs 13 residues. CDR3 residues: CASSLRGGIEAFF. CDR3 nucleotide sequence: TGTGCCAGCAGCTTAAGAGGCGGAATTGAAGCTTTCTTT.

J is TRBJ2-7 and V is TRBV10-3, with 10 positions matching TRBD2. Losses at the gene ends were 3 bases for V and 4 bases for J; bases not matched to a gene: 12. In germline, CDR1 is ENHRY, CDR2 SYGVKD. The CDR3 has 17 amino acids. The CDR3, as DNA: TGTGCCATCAGTGACTCCCGAAGCGGGAGGGCCCTTTACGAGCAGTACTTC. Translation gives CAISDSRSGRALYEQYF.

V and J are TRBV2 and TRBJ2-1; 7 bases are a match to TRBD1. The junction had 10 bases not matched to a gene; V was cut back by 10 bases and J by 4 bases. The CDR3 sequence is 14 residues long. The germline gives CDR1 SNHLY, CDR2 FYNNEI. Here the CDR3 DNA reads TGTGCCACCAGAGAGGGCAGGGGGTACAATGAGCAGTTCTTC. Its translation: CATREGRGYNEQFF.

The chain is built from TRBV4-1 and TRBJ2-2; 7 bases match TRBD2. This CDR3 has 14 residues. The germline V gene has CDR1 MGHRA and CDR2 YSYEKL. Germline trimming cut 6 bases from V and 4 bases from J; bases unmatched to any gene: 5. The CDR3 sequence: CASRLPGGTGELFF. CDR3 bases: TGCGCCAGCAGACTCCCGGGGGGCACCGGGGAGCTGTTTTTT.

The V and J genes are TRBV28 and TRBJ2-7, with TRBD1 identical over 10 bases. This CDR3 has 16 residues. Per germline, CDR1 MDHEN and CDR2 SYDVKM. J gave up 2 bases and V 7 bases, and 11 bases lay outside the gene matches. CDR3 amino acids: CASTSLKGTGAYEQYF. The DNA for the CDR3 is TGTGCCAGCACCTCTCTTAAAGGGACAGGGGCCTACGAGCAGTACTTC.

The V call is TRBV7-9, the J call TRBJ2-7, with 16 bases matching TRBD2. Germline-derived CDR1 and CDR2 are SEHNR and FQNEAQ (reference sequence). J lost 6 bases, V lost 5 bases, and 7 bases had no gene match. This CDR3 has 16 residues. The CDR3 nucleotides read TGTGCCAGCAGCAGCGGGACTAGCGGGAGGGTGGGCGAGCAGTACTTC. Translated, it gives CASSSGTSGRVGEQYF.

About this clone itself: This same CDR3 is encoded by further DNA sequences in the sample. J is TRBJ2-5 and V is TRBV5-1, with TRBD1 matching 9 bases. V lost 1 base to trimming and J lost 4 bases; unmatched junction nucleotides: 2. The CDR3 spans 14 residues. Looked up from germline, CDR1 is SGHRS and CDR2 is YFSETQ. The CDR3 loop is CASSLTGGGETQYF. The DNA of the CDR3 is TGCGCCAGCAGCTTGACAGGGGGCGGAGAGACCCAGTACTTC.

The chain has TRBV27 and TRBJ2-3; D remains ambiguous. The V end lost 7 bases, the J end lost 2 bases, and 16 bases lay between the germline ends. The CDR3 runs to 15 residues. CDR1 is MNHEY and CDR2 is SMNVEV in the germline V gene (reference sequence). The CDR3 is CASTLRGVYTDTQYF. CDR3 DNA sequence: TGTGCCAGCACCTTAAGAGGCGTCTACACAGATACGCAGTATTTT.

Details on this clone: The sample holds other DNA sequences that translate to the same CDR3. The chain links TRBV7-3 to TRBJ2-3; 7 bases are shared with TRBD1. The CDR3 loop spans 15 amino acids. Germline V gives CDR1 SGHTA, CDR2 FQGTGA. J was trimmed by 2 bases and V by 0 bases; bases with no gene match: 2. CDR3 amino acids: CASSLTGQLTDTQYF. CDR3 in DNA: TGTGCCAGCAGCTTAACGGGACAGCTCACAGATACGCAGTATTTT.

This chain uses TRBV12-5 with TRBJ1-2, with TRBD1 as a possible D gene (5 bases). The V and J ends lost 7 bases and 4 bases respectively, with 13 bases between them. This CDR3 is 13 amino acids long. The germline gives CDR1 LGHNT, CDR2 FRNRAP. The CDR3 loop reads CASAIDSRYGYTF. In DNA form, the CDR3 reads TGTGCTAGTGCTATCGACAGCCGCTATGGCTACACCTTC.

This clone occurred once. The chain recombines TRBV6-6 with TRBJ2-7, with D perhaps matching TRBD1 (6 bases). V lost 7 bases and J lost 3, with 13 bases in between. This CDR3 comprises 13 residues. CDR1 and CDR2 (germline): MNHNY, SVGAGI (reference sequence). As DNA, the CDR3 is TGTGCCAGCATGGGGCAGGGGTTCTACGAGCAGTACTTC. This sequence encodes CASMGQGFYEQYF.

The chain employs TRBV6-4 and TRBJ2-2; TRBD2 matches at 7 bases. CDR3 length: 15 residues. The V gene's germline CDR1 is MRHNA and CDR2 SNTAGT. Trimming at V came to 6 bases and at J to 2 bases, leaving 6 bases not matched to a gene. The DNA of the CDR3 is TGTGCCAGCAGGGGGGGGACTACCAACACCGGGGAGCTGTTTTTT. Protein: CASRGGTTNTGELFF.

The chain is built from TRBV9 and TRBJ1-1; D remains ambiguous. V was trimmed by 4 bases and J by 0 bases, leaving 7 bases between them. Per germline, CDR1 SGDLS and CDR2 YYNGEE. The CDR3 is 13 residues long. The CDR3 sequence is CASSLQMNTEAFF. In DNA, the CDR3 is TGTGCCAGCAGCCTCCAAATGAACACTGAAGCTTTCTTT.

The V and J genes are TRBV7-2 and TRBJ2-1; the D is unclear. Germline assignment: CDR1 SGHTA and CDR2 FQGNSA. The CDR3 extends over 15 amino acids. V was shortened by 5 bases and J by 7 bases, with 18 bases between the two germline ends. CDR3 DNA sequence: TGTGCCAGCAGCCTGGATAGCCTGGCGCGGAATGAGCAGTTCTTC. Translation gives CASSLDSLARNEQFF.

The chain joins TRBV28 to TRBJ2-7; D is unclear. The CDR3 runs to 16 residues. Per the germline V gene, CDR1 is MDHEN and CDR2 is SYDVKM. V lost 4 bases and J 0 bases, leaving 16 bases between the germline ends. The CDR3 DNA follows: TGTGCCAGCAGTTCCCCTGGAAGAGGTTCCTCCTACGAGCAGTACTTC. Translation gives CASSSPGRGSSYEQYF.

The genes are TRBV5-1 and TRBJ1-2; a possible D gene is TRBD1 (5 bases). This CDR3 has 15 amino acids. The ends were cut back, 5 bases at V and 4 bases at J, with 18 bases in the middle. Germline V gene lookup returns CDR1 SGHRS and CDR2 YFSETQ. CDR3 nucleotide sequence: TGCGCCAGCAGTGCCGGCCAGGGCGGCCCCTATGGCTACACCTTC. It specifies CASSAGQGGPYGYTF.

J is TRBJ2-7 and V is TRBV9; no reliable D call. Germline CDR1 and CDR2: SGDLS and YYNGEE. The CDR3 runs to 15 residues. Trimming shortened V by 0 bases and J by 0 bases, and 10 bases separated the two germline ends. The CDR3 DNA reads TGTGCCAGCAGCGTAGATCTGTTCAGCTCCTACGAGCAGTACTTC. It translates to CASSVDLFSSYEQYF.